One T cell receptor (beta chain) is described in this entry. Its antigen is currently unknown. Using its own MiXCR run on the 5' RACE reads, TCRdb lists one record per CDR3 protein. The sample has 1,800,000 or so distinct CDR3 sequences; about 30% are singletons. The data were taken from a study of identical twins. Overall study findings and caveats: Compared with models, monozygotic twins showed more out-of-frame TCR alpha sharing. Beta out-of-frame sequences showed weaker excess sharing between twins. While abundant cord blood beta clonotypes carried fewer insertions, memory repertoires showed no such pattern.

V shed 3 bases, J shed 6 bases, and the junction held 4 bases outside the gene matches. Per the germline V gene, CDR1 is MDHEN and CDR2 is SYDVKM. The CDR3 spans 14 residues. All donors were healthy, and all were Caucasian. The sample comprised cord blood. The clonotype originates from a newborn girl in good health. The gene calls are TRBV28 and TRBJ1-2; 10 nucleotides agree with TRBD1. The DNA of the CDR3 is TGTGCCAGCAGTTTCACCGGGACAGGGGATGGCTACACCTTC. Translated: CASSFTGTGDGYTF.